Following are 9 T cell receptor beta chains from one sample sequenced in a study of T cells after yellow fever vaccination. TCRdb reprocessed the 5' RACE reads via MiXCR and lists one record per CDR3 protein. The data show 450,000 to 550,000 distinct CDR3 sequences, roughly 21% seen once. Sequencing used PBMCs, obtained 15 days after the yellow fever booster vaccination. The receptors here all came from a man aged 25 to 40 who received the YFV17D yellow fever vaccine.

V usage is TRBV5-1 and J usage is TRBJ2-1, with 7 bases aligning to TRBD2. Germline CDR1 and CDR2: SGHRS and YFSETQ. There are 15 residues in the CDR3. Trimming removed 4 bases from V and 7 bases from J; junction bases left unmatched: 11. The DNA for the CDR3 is TGCGCCAGCAGCGTACAGCGGGAAGGAGGGAATGAGCAGTTCTTC. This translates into CASSVQREGGNEQFF. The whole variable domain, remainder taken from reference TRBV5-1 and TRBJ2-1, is KAGVTQTPRYLIKTRGQQVTLSCSPISGHRSVSWYQQTPGQGLQFLFEYFSETQRNKGNFPGRFSGRQFSNSRSEMNVSTLELGDSALYLCASSVQREGGNEQFFGPGTRLTVL.

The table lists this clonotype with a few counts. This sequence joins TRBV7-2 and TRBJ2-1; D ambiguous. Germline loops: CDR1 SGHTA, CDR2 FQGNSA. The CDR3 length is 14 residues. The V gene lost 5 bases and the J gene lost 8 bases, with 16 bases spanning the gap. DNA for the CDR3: TGTGCCAGCAGCCTATTTTCGGTTGGCTATGAGCAGTTCTTC. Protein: CASSLFSVGYEQFF. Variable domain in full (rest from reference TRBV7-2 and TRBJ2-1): GAGVSQSPSNKVTEKGKDVELRCDPISGHTALYWYRQSLGQGLEFLIYFQGNSAPDKSGLPSDRFSAERTGGSVSTLTIQRTQQEDSAVYLCASSLFSVGYEQFFGPGTRLTVL.

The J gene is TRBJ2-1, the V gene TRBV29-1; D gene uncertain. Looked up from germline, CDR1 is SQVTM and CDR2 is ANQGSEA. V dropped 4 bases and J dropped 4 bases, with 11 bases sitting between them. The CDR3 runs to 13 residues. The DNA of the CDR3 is TGCAGCGTTGGTGGTCAAGCTTACAATGAGCAGTTCTTC. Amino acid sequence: CSVGGQAYNEQFF.

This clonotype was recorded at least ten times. Here the CDR3 reads CASSSSGANVLTF. CDR3 in DNA: TGTGCCAGCAGTTCCTCTGGGGCCAACGTCCTGACTTTC. This chain links TRBV7-9 with TRBJ2-6; D not certain. Trimming stripped 6 bases from V and 0 bases from J, with 3 bases between. The CDR3 contains 13 residues. Germline V gene lookup returns CDR1 SEHNR and CDR2 FQNEAQ (reference sequence).

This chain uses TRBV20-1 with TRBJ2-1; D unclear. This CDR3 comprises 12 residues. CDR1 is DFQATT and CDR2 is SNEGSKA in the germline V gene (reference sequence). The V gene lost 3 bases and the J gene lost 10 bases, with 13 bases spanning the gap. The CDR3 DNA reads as TGCAGTGCTAGGGTACGGCAGCCCGAGCAGTTCTTC. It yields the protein CSARVRQPEQFF.

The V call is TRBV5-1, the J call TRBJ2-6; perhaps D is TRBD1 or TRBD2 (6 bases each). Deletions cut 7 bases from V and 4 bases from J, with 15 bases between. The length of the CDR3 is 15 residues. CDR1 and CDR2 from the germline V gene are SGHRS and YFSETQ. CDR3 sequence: CASGRGALGANVLTF. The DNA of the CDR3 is TGCGCCAGCGGTAGGGGGGCGCTGGGGGCCAACGTCCTGACTTTC.

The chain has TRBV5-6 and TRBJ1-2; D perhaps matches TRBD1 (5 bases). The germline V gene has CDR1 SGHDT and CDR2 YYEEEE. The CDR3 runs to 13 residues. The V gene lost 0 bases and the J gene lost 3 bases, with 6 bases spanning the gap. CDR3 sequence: CASSLVQDYGYTF. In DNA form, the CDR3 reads TGTGCCAGCAGCTTGGTACAGGACTATGGCTACACCTTC.

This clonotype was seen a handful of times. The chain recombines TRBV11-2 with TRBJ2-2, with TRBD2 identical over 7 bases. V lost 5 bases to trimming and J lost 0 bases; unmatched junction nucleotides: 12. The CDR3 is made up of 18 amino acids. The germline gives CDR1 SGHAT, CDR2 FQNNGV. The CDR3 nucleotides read TGTGCCAGCAGCCTCCATGGGAGGGAGGGCGCGAACACCGGGGAGCTGTTTTTT. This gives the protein CASSLHGREGANTGELFF.

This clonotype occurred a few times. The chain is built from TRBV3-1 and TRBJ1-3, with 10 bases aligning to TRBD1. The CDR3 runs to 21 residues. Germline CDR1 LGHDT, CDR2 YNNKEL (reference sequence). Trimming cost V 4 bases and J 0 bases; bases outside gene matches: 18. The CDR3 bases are TGTGCCAGCAGCCGCTATGCCCGAGGGACAGGGGATACTTACTCTGGAAACACCATATATTTT. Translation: CASSRYARGTGDTYSGNTIYF.